Detailed here is one T cell receptor (beta chain). Its specificity is not known. The data stem from a study of T cell responses to AZD1222 COVID-19 vaccine. Turning to the study itself: Analysis merged second doses at about 4 or about 12 weeks.

Study-level points and caveats: Receipt of two AZD1222 doses was followed by a rise in Spike-specific TCR breadth and depth.

The CDR3 totals 16 residues. TCRdb's copy holds only in-frame clones and misses some; the assay was immunoSEQ multiplex PCR. The repertoire holds around 130,000 clones, with roughly 86% as singletons. The sample here was peripheral blood, taken on day 0 of AZD1222 vaccination. The chain recombines TRBV12-2 with TRBJ1-5. TRBV12-2 is assigned pseudogene status. This clonotype was obtained from an adult in good health. CDR3 coding DNA: TGTGCAAGTCGCTTAGCGGACCACCAGGGCAATCAGCCCCAGCATTTT. Its translation: CASRLADHQGNQPQHF.